This entry describes one TCR beta chain. This sample was taken from a study of blood T cell repertoires in COVID-19. Background on the study: Acute and convalescent COVID-19 samples came from the United States, Italy and Spain. In each case, the material was cDNA or gDNA derived from T cells, B-cell-depleted T cells, or PBMCs.

Authors' analysis steps: Estimates of nucleated cell counts were drawn from the amplification of reference gene primers. The repertoire was sequenced with immunoSEQ multiplex PCR; TCRdb's copy has only in-frame clones and lacks some. Clonal size and the V and J genes are those of that table, whereas D and trimming came from the DNA. The sample includes hundreds of thousands of clones, approximately 84% of them seen just once. Trimming removed 7 bases from V and 2 bases from J, with 12 bases in between. The germline gives CDR1 GTSNPN, CDR2 SVGIG (reference sequence). The CDR3 spans 14 residues. The receptor's source is a man aged 50 or older with COVID-19, enrolled during active disease. V gene TRBV30 combines with J gene TRBJ2-6, with D possibly being TRBD2 (5 bases). Sequencing was performed on peripheral blood. CDR3 amino acids: CASPAGTGANVLTF. The CDR3 DNA follows: TGTGCCTCCCCGGCCGGGACTGGGGCCAACGTCCTGACTTTC.